A single T cell receptor beta chain is shown here with its context. A quantity of roughly 0.5 to 1 ug RNA underwent reverse transcription using random hexamers. immunoSEQ multiplex PCR amplified TCR beta CDR3 across 54 Vbeta, 13 Jbeta. TCRdb reanalysed the immunoSEQ multiplex PCR reads using MiXCR and keeps one entry per CDR3 protein. Of roughly 200,000 distinct CDR3 sequences detected, around 94% appear once; the ten largest clones hold 0.099%. Deletions cut 8 bases from V and 0 bases from J, with 10 bases between. The germline V gene has CDR1 LGHDT and CDR2 YNNKEL (reference sequence). CDR3 length: 13 residues. These data originate in a study of CD8 T cells in Susac syndrome. Study background: Intravenous immunoglobulin alone or corticosteroids were being given to patients with Susac syndrome at blood draw, unless they were therapy-naive.

Diagnostic criteria for definite or probable disease, in their recently defined form, were met by the patients with Susac syndrome. The CD8+ and CD4+ T cells were negatively isolated, with the TEMRA cells enriched by FACS. Sequenced: CD4+ T cells from PBMCs. The receptor's source is a human donor with Susac syndrome. The chain has TRBV3-1 and TRBJ1-2; D is undetermined. The CDR3 bases are TGTGCCAGCCCTACGGAAACTAACTATGGCTACACCTTC. Amino acids: CASPTETNYGYTF.